This TCR beta chain comes out of a study of a mutant IDH1 vaccine in newly diagnosed glioma. As for the study in general: Sex distribution of treated patients was approximately 62% male and around 38% female; mean age was about 40 years. In the visit schedule, V12 fell in week 35, while V13 fell in week 47. General study findings and limits: Pseudoprogression seemingly bore no relation to changes in top peripheral T cell clonotypes.

CDR3 size: 14 residues. Germline CDR1 is SGHVS and CDR2 is FQNEAQ. V lost 4 bases and J lost 1, with 10 bases in between. The protocol was immunoSEQ multiplex PCR, while the TCRdb copy is restricted to in-frame clones and leaves out a portion. This table holds some 49,000 clones, around three quarters found once. This clone was counted a few times. Antigen specificity is unknown. Time point given: week 47, end of study. Each dose of the vaccine consisted of 300 ug of mutant IDH1 20-mer peptide, with topical imiquimod. This chain connects TRBV7-8 to TRBJ1-1, with D unclear. Here the sequenced sample was PBMCs, taken from a glioma patient whose treatment included an IDH1 peptide vaccine. The receptor was isolated from a woman aged 40 to 50 with glioma. Some clones in this sample may be carry-over from other donors' samples. The CDR3 region is CASSSRTGNTEAFF. CDR3 coding DNA: TGTGCCAGCAGCTCAAGGACGGGGAACACTGAAGCTTTCTTT. Full variable domain (outside the CDR3, taken from reference TRBV7-8 and TRBJ1-1): GAGVSQSPRYKVAKRGQDVALRCDPISGHVSLFWYQQALGQGPEFLTYFQNEAQLDKSGLPSDRFFAERPEGSVSTLKIQRTQQEDSAVYLCASSSRTGNTEAFFGQGTRLTVV.